This entry concerns a single T cell receptor beta chain. Its antigen remains unknown. Documented treatment: oral pan-JAK inhibitor, 5-10 mg twice daily. This record comes from a study of CD8+ T cells in alopecia areata. Study conclusions and caveats: Besides other cells, scalp samples also yield sequences of resident alphabeta T cells from normal skin. Compared with normal scalp, lesional scalp had higher clonality and more expanded CD8+ clones. Scalp clonality, together with expanded CD8+ clones among the top 100, fell significantly with tofacitinib.

The V and J ends lost 0 bases and 1 base, in that order; junction bases with no gene match: 10. CDR3 length: 18 amino acids. CDR1 and CDR2 (germline): MNHEY, SMNVEV (reference sequence). Extraction and reverse transcription of RNA yielded cDNA as the sequencing template. Libraries were prepared by immunoSEQ multiplex PCR; TCRdb keeps only in-frame clonotypes and omits some of them. The table has some 180,000 clones, about 48% seen once. The clonotype comes from a human donor with alopecia areata. The chain couples TRBV27 to TRBJ2-7, with 9 bases matching TRBD1. The sample was CD8+ T cells sorted from blood, taken at week 24, from a patient treated with tofacitinib. In nucleotides, the CDR3 is TGTGCCAGCAGTTTATCGAGTTGGGGACAGGGATTTTCCTACGAGCAGTACTTC. It translates to CASSLSSWGQGFSYEQYF.